This T cell receptor (beta chain) was sequenced for a study of identical twins. This clonotype was seen repeatedly, ten times or more. Its matching antigen is unknown. The CDR3 is made up of 12 amino acids. Trimming left V 7 bases short and J 0 bases short, with 9 bases between. Germline V gene data show CDR1 as DFQATT and CDR2 as SNEGSKA (reference sequence). Using its own MiXCR run on the 5' RACE reads, TCRdb lists one record per CDR3 protein. Seen here are under 300,000 distinct CDR3 sequences, 12% observed once, and the top ten hold 3.5% to 5%. Study-wide results and limits: Cord blood beta clonotypes present at high abundance carried fewer insertions; no such pattern appeared in memory repertoires.

Healthy Caucasians, and only they, were the donors. The same sample was also used in a study of yellow fever vaccine responses in identical twins.

The genes are TRBV20-1 and TRBJ2-5; D is possibly TRBD1 (5 bases). The sequence derives from a young woman in good health. The sequenced material came from memory (CD45RO+) T cells sorted from blood. The CDR3 DNA is TGCAGTGGCCCGACAGACCAAGAGACCCAGTACTTC. It is translated as CSGPTDQETQYF.